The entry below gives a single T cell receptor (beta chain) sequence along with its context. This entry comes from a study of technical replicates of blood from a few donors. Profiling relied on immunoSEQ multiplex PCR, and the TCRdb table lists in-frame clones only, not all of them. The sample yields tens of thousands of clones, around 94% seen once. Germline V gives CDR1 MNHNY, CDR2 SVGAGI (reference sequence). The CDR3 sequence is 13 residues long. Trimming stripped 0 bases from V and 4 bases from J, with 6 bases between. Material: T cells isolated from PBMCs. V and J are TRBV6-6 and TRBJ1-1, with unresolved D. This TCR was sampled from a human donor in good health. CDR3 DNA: TGTGCCAGCAGTTACTCTATTTCCACTGAAGCTTTCTTT. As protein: CASSYSISTEAFF.